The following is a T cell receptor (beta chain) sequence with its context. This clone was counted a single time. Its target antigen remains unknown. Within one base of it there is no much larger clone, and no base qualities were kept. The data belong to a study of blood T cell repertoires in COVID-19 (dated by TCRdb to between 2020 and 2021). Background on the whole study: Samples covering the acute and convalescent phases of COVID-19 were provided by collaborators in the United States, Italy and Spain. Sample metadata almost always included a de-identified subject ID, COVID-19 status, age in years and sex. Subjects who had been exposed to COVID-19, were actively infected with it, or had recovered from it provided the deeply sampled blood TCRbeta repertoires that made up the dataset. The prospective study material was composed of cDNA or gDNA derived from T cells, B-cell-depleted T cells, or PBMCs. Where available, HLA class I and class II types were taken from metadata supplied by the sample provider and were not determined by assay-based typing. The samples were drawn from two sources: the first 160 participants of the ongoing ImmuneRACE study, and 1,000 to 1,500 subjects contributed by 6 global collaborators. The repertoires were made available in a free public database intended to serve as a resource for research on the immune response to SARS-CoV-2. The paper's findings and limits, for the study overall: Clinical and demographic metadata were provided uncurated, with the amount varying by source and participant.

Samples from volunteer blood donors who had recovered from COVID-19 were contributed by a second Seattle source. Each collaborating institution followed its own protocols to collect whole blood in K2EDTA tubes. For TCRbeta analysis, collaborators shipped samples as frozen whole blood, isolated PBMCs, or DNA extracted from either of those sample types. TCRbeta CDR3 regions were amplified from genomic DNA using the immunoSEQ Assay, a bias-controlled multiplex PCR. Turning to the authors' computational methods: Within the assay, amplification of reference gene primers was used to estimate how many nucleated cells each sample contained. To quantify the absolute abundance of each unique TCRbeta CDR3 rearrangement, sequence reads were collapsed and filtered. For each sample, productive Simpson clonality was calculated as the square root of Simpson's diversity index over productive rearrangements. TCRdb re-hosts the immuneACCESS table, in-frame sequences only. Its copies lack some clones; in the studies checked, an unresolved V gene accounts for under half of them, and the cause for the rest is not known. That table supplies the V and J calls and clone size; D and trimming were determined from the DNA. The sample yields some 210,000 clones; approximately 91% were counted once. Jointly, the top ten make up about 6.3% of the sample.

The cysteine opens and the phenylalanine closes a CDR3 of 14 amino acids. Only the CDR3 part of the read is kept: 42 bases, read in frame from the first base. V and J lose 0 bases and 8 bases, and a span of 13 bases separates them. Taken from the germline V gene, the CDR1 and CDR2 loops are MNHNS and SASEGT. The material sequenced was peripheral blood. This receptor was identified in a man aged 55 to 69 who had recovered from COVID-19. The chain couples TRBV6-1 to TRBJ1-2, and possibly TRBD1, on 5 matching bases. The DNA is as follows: TGTGCCAGCAGTGAAGCAGGGATTCGGGGGGGCTACACCTTC. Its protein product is CASSEAGIRGGYTF.